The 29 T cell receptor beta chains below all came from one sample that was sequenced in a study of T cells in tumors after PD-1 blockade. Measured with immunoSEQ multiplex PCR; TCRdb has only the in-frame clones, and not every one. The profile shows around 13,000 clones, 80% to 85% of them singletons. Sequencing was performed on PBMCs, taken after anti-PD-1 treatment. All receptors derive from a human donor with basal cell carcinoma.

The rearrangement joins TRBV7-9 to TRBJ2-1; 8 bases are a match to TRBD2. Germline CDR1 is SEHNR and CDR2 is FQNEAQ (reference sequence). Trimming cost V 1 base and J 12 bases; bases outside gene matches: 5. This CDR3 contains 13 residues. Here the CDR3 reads CASSLGSGTGQFF. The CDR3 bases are TGTGCCAGCAGCTTAGGTAGCGGGACGGGGCAGTTCTTC.

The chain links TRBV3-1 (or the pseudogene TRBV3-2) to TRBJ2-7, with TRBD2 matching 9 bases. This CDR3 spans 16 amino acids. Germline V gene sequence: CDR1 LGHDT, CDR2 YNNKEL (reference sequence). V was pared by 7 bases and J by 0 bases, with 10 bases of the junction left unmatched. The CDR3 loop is CASTKAGGGTSYEQYF. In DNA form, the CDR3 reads TGTGCCAGCACAAAGGCGGGGGGGGGTACCTCCTACGAGCAGTACTTC.

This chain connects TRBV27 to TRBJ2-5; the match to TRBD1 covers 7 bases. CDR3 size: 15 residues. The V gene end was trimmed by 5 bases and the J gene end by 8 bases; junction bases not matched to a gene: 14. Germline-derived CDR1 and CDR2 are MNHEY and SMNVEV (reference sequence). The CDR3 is CASSPNEGAAVTQYF. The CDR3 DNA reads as TGTGCCAGCAGTCCTAACGAGGGGGCCGCCGTAACCCAGTACTTC.

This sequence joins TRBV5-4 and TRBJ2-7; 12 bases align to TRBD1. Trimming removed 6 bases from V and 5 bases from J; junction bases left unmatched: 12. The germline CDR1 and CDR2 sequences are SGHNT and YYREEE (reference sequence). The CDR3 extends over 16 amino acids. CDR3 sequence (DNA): TGTGCCAGCACCCGAAGTTTGGGACAGGGGGCCGACGAGCAGTACTTC. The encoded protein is CASTRSLGQGADEQYF.

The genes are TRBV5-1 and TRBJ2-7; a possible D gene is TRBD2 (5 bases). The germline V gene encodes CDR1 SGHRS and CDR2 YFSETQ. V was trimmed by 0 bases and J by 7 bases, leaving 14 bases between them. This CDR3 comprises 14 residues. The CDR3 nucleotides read TGCGCCAGCAGCTTGGGAGACTACCCCCGGGAGCAGTACTTC. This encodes CASSLGDYPREQYF.

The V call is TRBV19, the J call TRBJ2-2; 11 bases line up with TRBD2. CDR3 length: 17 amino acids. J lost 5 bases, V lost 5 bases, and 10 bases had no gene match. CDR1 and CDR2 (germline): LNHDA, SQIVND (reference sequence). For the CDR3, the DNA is TGTGCCAGTAGTCTCTCCTCACTAGCGGGAGCTACCGGGGAGCTGTTTTTT. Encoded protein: CASSLSSLAGATGELFF. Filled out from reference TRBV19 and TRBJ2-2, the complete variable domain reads DGGITQSPKYLFRKEGQNVTLSCEQNLNHDAMYWYRQDPGQGLRLIYYSQIVNDFQKGDIAEGYSVSREKKESFPLTVTSAQKNPTAFYLCASSLSSLAGATGELFFGEGSRLTVL.

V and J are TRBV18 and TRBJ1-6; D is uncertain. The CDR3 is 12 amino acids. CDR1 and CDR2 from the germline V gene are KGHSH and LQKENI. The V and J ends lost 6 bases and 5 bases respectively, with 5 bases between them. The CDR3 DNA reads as TGTGCCAGCTCGTGGGATAATTCACCCCTCCACTTT. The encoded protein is CASSWDNSPLHF.

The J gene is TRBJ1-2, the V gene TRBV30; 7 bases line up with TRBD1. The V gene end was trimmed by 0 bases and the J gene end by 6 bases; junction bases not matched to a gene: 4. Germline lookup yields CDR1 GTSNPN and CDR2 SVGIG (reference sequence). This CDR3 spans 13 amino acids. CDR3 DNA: TGTGCCTGGAGTGTTGGCAGGGGGGATGGCTACACCTTC. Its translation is CAWSVGRGDGYTF.

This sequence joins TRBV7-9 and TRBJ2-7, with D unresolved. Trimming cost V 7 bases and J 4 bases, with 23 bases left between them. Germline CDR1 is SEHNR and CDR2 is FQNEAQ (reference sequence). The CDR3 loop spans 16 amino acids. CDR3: CASIKSLRSGVYEQYF. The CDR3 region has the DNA TGTGCCAGCATCAAGTCCCTCCGCAGTGGTGTTTACGAGCAGTACTTC. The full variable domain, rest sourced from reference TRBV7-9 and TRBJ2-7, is DTGVSQNPRHKITKRGQNVTFRCDPISEHNRLYWYRQTLGQGPEFLTYFQNEAQLEKSRLLSDRFSAERPKGSFSTLEIQRTEQGDSAMYLCASIKSLRSGVYEQYFGPGTRLTVT.

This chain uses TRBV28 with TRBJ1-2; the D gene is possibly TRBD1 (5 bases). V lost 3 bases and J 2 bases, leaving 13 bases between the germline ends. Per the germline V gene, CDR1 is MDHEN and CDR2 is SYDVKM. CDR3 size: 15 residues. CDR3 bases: TGTGCCAGCAGTTTTGTAGGAGGGGAGAACTATGGCTACACCTTC. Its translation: CASSFVGGENYGYTF.

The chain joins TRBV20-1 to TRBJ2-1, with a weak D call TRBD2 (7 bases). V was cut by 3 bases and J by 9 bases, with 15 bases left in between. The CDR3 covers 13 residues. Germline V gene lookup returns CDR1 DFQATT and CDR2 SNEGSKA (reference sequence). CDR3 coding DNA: TGCAGTGCTAGTGGGGGAGGGGGAATTGAGCAGTTCTTC. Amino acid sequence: CSASGGGGIEQFF.

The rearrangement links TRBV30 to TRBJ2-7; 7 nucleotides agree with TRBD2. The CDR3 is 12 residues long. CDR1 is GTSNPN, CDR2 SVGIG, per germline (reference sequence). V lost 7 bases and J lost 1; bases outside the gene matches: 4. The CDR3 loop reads CALTSRSYEQYF. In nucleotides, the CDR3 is TGTGCCTTGACTAGCCGTTCCTACGAGCAGTACTTC.

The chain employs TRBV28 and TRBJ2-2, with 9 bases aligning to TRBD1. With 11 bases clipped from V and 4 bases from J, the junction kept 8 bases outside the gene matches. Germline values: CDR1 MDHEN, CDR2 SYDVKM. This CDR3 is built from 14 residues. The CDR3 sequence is CAGRGQGITGELFF. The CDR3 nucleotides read TGTGCCGGTAGAGGACAGGGGATCACCGGGGAGCTGTTTTTT.

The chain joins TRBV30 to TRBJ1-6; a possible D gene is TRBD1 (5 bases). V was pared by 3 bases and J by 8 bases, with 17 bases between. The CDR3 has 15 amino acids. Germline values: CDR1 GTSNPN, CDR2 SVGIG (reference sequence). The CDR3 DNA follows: TGTGCCTGGAGGGCAGGGCTTCTGTTTTATTCACCCCTCCACTTT. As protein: CAWRAGLLFYSPLHF.

The CDR3 here is CASSILTQGSVHGYTF. The CDR3, as DNA: TGTGCCAGTAGTATTTTGACCCAGGGGAGTGTGCACGGCTACACCTTC. The gene calls are TRBV19 and TRBJ1-2; weak D call: TRBD1 (6 bases). V lost 3 bases and J lost 8, with 22 bases in between. Per the germline V gene, CDR1 is LNHDA and CDR2 is SQIVND (reference sequence). The CDR3 is 16 residues long.

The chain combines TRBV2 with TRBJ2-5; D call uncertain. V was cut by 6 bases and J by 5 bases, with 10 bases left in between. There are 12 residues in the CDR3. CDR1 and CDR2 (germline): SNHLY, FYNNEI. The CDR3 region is CASSSLEETQYF. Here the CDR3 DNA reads TGTGCCAGCAGCAGTCTAGAGGAGACCCAGTACTTC.

Here the CDR3 DNA reads TGTGCCAGCAATTCGGGACAGCGGAACACTGAAGCTTTCTTT. Amino acid sequence: CASNSGQRNTEAFF. The chain combines TRBV2 with TRBJ1-1; 7 nucleotides agree with TRBD1. This CDR3 contains 14 residues. V lost 7 bases and J lost 1; bases outside the gene matches: 6. CDR1 SNHLY and CDR2 FYNNEI come from the germline V gene. Variable domain in full (rest from reference TRBV2 and TRBJ1-1): EPEVTQTPSHQVTQMGQEVILRCVPISNHLYFYWYRQILGQKVEFLVSFYNNEISEKSEIFDDQFSVERPDGSNFTLKIRSTKLEDSAMYFCASNSGQRNTEAFFGQGTRLTVV.

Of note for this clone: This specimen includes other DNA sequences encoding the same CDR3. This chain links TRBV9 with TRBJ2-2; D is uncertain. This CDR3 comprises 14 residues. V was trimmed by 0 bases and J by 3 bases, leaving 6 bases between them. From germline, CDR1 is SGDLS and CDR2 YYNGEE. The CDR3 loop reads CASSVVVDTGELFF. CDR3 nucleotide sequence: TGTGCCAGCAGCGTAGTTGTGGACACCGGGGAGCTGTTTTTT.

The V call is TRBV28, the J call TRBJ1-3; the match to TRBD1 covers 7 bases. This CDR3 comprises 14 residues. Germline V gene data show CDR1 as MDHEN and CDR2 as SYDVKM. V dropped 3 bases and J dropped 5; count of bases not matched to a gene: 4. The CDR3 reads CASSFGQARNTIYF. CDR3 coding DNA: TGTGCCAGCAGTTTCGGACAGGCCAGAAACACCATATATTTT.

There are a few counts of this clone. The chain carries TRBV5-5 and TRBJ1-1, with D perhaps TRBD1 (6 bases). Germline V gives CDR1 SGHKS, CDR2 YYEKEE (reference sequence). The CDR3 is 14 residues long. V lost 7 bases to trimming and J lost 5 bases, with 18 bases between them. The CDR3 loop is CASVWTALGTEAFF. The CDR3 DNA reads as TGTGCCAGCGTTTGGACAGCCCTTGGAACTGAAGCTTTCTTT.

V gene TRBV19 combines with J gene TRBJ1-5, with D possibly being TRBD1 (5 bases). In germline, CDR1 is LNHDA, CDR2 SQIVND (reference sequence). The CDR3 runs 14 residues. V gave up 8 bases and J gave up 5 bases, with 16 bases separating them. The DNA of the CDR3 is TGTGCCAGTGGGGACCAATTAAGGTATCAGCCCCAGCATTTT. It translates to CASGDQLRYQPQHF.

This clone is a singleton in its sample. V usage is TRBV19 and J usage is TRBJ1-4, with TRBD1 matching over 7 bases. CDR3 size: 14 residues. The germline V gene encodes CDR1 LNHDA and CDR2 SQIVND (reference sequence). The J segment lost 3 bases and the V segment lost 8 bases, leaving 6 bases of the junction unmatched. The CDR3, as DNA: TGTGCCAGTCGTCCCACAGGGGCTAATGAAAAACTGTTTTTT. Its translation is CASRPTGANEKLFF.

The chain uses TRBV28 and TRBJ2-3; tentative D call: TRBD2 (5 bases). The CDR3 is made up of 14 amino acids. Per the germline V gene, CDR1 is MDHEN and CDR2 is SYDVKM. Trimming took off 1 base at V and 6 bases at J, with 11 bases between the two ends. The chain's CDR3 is CASSLFGERDTQYF. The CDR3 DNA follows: TGTGCCAGCAGTTTATTCGGGGAACGGGATACGCAGTATTTT. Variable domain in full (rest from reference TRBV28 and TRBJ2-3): DVKVTQSSRYLVKRTGEKVFLECVQDMDHENMFWYRQDPGLGLRLIYFSYDVKMKEKGDIPEGYSVSREKKERFSLILESASTNQTSMYLCASSLFGERDTQYFGPGTRLTVL.

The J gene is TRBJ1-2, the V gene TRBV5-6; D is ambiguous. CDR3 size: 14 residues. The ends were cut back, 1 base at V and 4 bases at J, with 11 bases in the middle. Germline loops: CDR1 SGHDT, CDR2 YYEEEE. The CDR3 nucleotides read TGTGCCAGCAGCTTGAGCCGAAACCTCTATGGCTACACCTTC. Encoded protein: CASSLSRNLYGYTF. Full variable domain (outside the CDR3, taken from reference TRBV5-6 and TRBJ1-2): DAGVTQSPTHLIKTRGQQVTLRCSPKSGHDTVSWYQQALGQGPQFIFQYYEEEERQRGNFPDRFSGHQFPNYSSELNVNALLLGDSALYLCASSLSRNLYGYTFGSGTRLTVV.

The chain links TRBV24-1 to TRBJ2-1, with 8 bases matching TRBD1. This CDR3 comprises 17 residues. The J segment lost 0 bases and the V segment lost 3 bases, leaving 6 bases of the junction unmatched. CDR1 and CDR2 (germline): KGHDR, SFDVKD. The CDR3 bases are TGTGCCACCAGTGATCAGGGGGCCCGCGACTCCTACAATGAGCAGTTCTTC. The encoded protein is CATSDQGARDSYNEQFF.

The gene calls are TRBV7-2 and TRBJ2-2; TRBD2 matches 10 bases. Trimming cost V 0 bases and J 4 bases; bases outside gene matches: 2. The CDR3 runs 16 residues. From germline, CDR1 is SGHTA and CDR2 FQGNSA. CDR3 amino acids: CASSLAASGSTGELFF. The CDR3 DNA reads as TGTGCCAGCAGCTTAGCAGCTAGCGGGAGCACCGGGGAGCTGTTTTTT. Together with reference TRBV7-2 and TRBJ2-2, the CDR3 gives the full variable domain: GAGVSQSPSNKVTEKGKDVELRCDPISGHTALYWYRQSLGQGLEFLIYFQGNSAPDKSGLPSDRFSAERTGGSVSTLTIQRTQQEDSAVYLCASSLAASGSTGELFFGEGSRLTVL.

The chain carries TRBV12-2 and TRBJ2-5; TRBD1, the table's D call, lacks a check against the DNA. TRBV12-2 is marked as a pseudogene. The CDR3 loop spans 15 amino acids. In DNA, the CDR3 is TGTGCAAGTCGCTTAGAAGCGGACAGTCAAGAGACCCAGTACTTC. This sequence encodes CASRLEADSQETQYF.

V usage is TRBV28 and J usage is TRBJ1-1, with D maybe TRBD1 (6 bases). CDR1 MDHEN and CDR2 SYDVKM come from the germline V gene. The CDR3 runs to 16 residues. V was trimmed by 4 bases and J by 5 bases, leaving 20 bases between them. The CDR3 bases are TGTGCCAGCAGTTCAAGAGGGGGGGCCCGGAGGACTGAAGCTTTCTTT. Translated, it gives CASSSRGGARRTEAFF.

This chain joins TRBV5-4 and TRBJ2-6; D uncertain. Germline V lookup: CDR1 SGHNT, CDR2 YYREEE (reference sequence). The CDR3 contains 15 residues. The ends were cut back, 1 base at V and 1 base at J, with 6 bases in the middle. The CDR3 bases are TGTGCCAGCAGCTTGCAAGGGTCTGGGGCCAACGTCCTGACTTTC. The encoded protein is CASSLQGSGANVLTF. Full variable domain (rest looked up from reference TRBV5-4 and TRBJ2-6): ETGVTQSPTHLIKTRGQQVTLRCSSQSGHNTVSWYQQALGQGPQFIFQYYREEENGRGNFPPRFSGLQFPNYSSELNVNALELDDSALYLCASSLQGSGANVLTFGAGSRLTVL.